The 11 T cell receptor beta chains listed next were all sequenced from one sample in a study of blood T cell repertoires in COVID-19. Sequencing used immunoSEQ multiplex PCR; TCRdb keeps in-frame clones, though not all of them. The repertoire holds 210,000 or so clones, with 65% to 85% as singletons. The sequencing sample was made of PBMCs or T cells enriched from blood (not recorded which). The receptors here all came from a man younger than 45 with acute COVID-19.

The J gene is TRBJ1-2, the V gene TRBV7-9; the match to TRBD1 covers 7 bases. Germline assignment: CDR1 SEHNR and CDR2 FQNEAQ (reference sequence). J lost 8 bases, V lost 8 bases, and 17 bases had no gene match. The CDR3 extends over 15 amino acids. The CDR3 region has the DNA TGTGCCAGCCATAATGTCGGAGTGAGGGGGCTGGGCTACACCTTC. This translates into CASHNVGVRGLGYTF.

This chain joins TRBV10-1 and TRBJ2-2; 11 nucleotides agree with TRBD1. This CDR3 has 15 amino acids. The ends lost 5 bases at V and 3 bases at J; junction bases unmatched: 2. Germline V gives CDR1 WNHNN, CDR2 SYGVQD (reference sequence). The CDR3 DNA sequence: TGCGCCAGCAGTAGGGGACAGGGGGACACCGGGGAGCTGTTTTTT. Translated: CASSRGQGDTGELFF.

The V call is TRBV2, the J call TRBJ2-5, with D tentatively TRBD1 (5 bases). Germline V CDR1 and CDR2: SNHLY, FYNNEI. Trimming stripped 6 bases from V and 1 base from J, with 15 bases between. CDR3 length: 15 residues. The CDR3 is CASRVLTAVQETQYF. DNA for the CDR3: TGTGCCAGCAGGGTCTTGACAGCTGTCCAAGAGACCCAGTACTTC.

J is TRBJ2-2 and V is TRBV7-2; 10 bases fit TRBD2. There are 17 residues in the CDR3. CDR1 and CDR2 from the germline V gene are SGHTA and FQGNSA. Trimming cost V 6 bases and J 5 bases; bases outside gene matches: 12. CDR3 loop: CASSPSGGLARTGELFF. CDR3 nucleotide sequence: TGTGCCAGCAGTCCTAGCGGGGGTTTAGCGAGGACCGGGGAGCTGTTTTTT.

J is TRBJ1-4 and V is TRBV9; tentatively, D is TRBD1 (5 bases). Germline CDR1 is SGDLS and CDR2 is YYNGEE. The CDR3 contains 18 residues. The V end lost 4 bases, the J end lost 2 bases, and 21 bases lay between the germline ends. The CDR3 spells CASSREGTGGTTNEKLFF. The CDR3 bases are TGTGCCAGCAGCAGAGAGGGGACGGGGGGGACTACTAATGAAAAACTGTTTTTT.

The chain employs TRBV9 and TRBJ2-6, with 8 bases aligning to TRBD1. Trimming removed 1 base from V and 0 bases from J; junction bases left unmatched: 9. Germline V gives CDR1 SGDLS, CDR2 YYNGEE. This CDR3 has 19 residues. The DNA for the CDR3 is TGTGCCAGCAGCGTATCCCGAGGACAGGGTATCTCTGGGGCCAACGTCCTGACTTTC. This translates into CASSVSRGQGISGANVLTF. The whole variable domain, filled in from reference TRBV9 and TRBJ2-6, reads DSGVTQTPKHLITATGQRVTLRCSPRSGDLSVYWYQQSLDQGLQFLIQYYNGEERAKGNILERFSAQQFPDLHSELNLSSLELGDSALYFCASSVSRGQGISGANVLTFGAGSRLTVL.

This chain joins TRBV3-1 (or the pseudogene TRBV3-2) and TRBJ1-2; D is unresolved. The germline gives CDR1 LGHDT, CDR2 YNNKEL (reference sequence). CDR3 length: 14 residues. V was shortened by 0 bases and J by 5 bases, with 10 bases between the two germline ends. CDR3 bases: TGTGCCAGCAGCCAAGATCCAGGACTTTATGGCTACACCTTC. Translating it yields CASSQDPGLYGYTF.

This clone was counted a few times. The chain combines TRBV6-5 with TRBJ1-1; 8 bases align to TRBD1. Looked up from germline, CDR1 is MNHEY and CDR2 is SVGAGI. This CDR3 is built from 13 residues. The V segment lost 7 bases and the J segment 7 bases; nucleotides outside the gene matches: 8. This CDR3 is CASTRQGAGEAFF. The CDR3 nucleotides read TGTGCCAGCACAAGGCAGGGGGCTGGTGAAGCTTTCTTT.

The CDR3 DNA reads as TGTGCCAGCAGCTGGCTAGGGGGCGAATCCTATGGCTACACCTTC. It codes for CASSWLGGESYGYTF. The rearrangement links TRBV11-2 to TRBJ1-2, with 7 bases lining up with TRBD1. The J segment lost 4 bases and the V segment lost 4 bases, leaving 9 bases of the junction unmatched. Germline V gene data show CDR1 as SGHAT and CDR2 as FQNNGV. The CDR3 covers 15 residues.

This clone was counted a single time. The chain employs TRBV7-2 and TRBJ2-4; no firm D call. Germline loops: CDR1 SGHTA, CDR2 FQGNSA. This CDR3 region has 14 residues. V lost 4 bases and J lost 0, with 7 bases in between. This CDR3 is CASSSSGAKNIQYF. CDR3 nucleotide sequence: TGTGCCAGCAGCTCATCCGGAGCCAAAAACATTCAGTACTTC.

This chain connects TRBV24-1 to TRBJ2-3; D is possibly TRBD1 (6 bases). From germline, CDR1 is KGHDR and CDR2 SFDVKD. V gave up 3 bases and J gave up 2 bases, with 11 bases separating them. This CDR3 is 15 amino acids long. The DNA of the CDR3 is TGTGCCACCAGTGATCCCCAGGGGAACACAGATACGCAGTATTTT. Amino acids: CATSDPQGNTDTQYF.